The sequence of this T cell receptor (beta chain) was determined in a study of Graves' ophthalmopathy and Graves' hyperthyroidism. Reliance was placed on clinical symptoms, serum thyroxine, TRAb, thyroid ultrasound and orbital computed tomography for diagnosis. This clonotype has at least ten counts. Its matching antigen is unknown. TCR beta CDR3 amplification used RNA transcripts. First-round RT-PCR relied on HTBI primers, and a second-round multiplex PCR came next. TCRdb reanalysed the multiplex PCR reads using MiXCR and keeps one entry per CDR3 protein. The sample shows 650,000 to 900,000 distinct CDR3 sequences, 40% of them seen only once. General study points: Discriminating ophthalmopathy from stable hyperthyroidism, a 13-signature model attained a sensitivity of under 90% and a specificity of approximately 81%. Most expanded clonotypes in thyroid above 0.001 frequency also showed up in blood.

The source material was peripheral blood. The TCR sequence derives from an adult man with Graves' ophthalmopathy.

The CDR3 sequence: CASSEPGSVDYGYTF. The CDR3 coding sequence is TGTGCCAGCAGCGAGCCAGGGTCAGTGGACTATGGCTACACCTTC. This rearrangement joins TRBV7-9 to TRBJ1-2, with D possibly matching TRBD1 (5 bases). V was shortened by 5 bases and J by 3 bases, with 16 bases between the two germline ends. Germline loops: CDR1 SEHNR, CDR2 FQNEAQ (reference sequence). The CDR3 has 15 amino acids.